A selection of T cell receptor beta chains follows, all from one sample in a study of identical twins. Via MiXCR, TCRdb re-called the 5' RACE reads, giving one row per CDR3 protein. The data contain 420,000 or so distinct CDR3 sequences, around 20% of them singletons. Source material: naive T cells sorted from blood. The receptors derive from a man in his fifties in good health. CDR3s include the opening cysteine and the closing phenylalanine or tryptophan.

TRBV5-1 15 CASSRGGQGGSPLHF
TRBV4-2 13 CASSQDSGDEQFF
TRBV5-4 14 CASSSGLVDNEQFF
TRBV19 15 CASSMYGTGASEQFF
TRBV5-1 17 CASSLVTGGFNTDTQYF
TRBV5-1 15 CASSKDRPSGNTIYF
TRBV20-1 15 CSANPAGATYNEQFF
TRBV20-1 12 CSARDVAGELFF
TRBV6-2/TRBV6-3 15 CASNLPSEPAYEQYF
TRBV2 14 CASSKIKGAEGYTF
TRBV20-1 13 CRGGRQLTDTQYF
TRBV6-2/TRBV6-3 15 CASSYSNPGYNEQFF
TRBV20-1 13 CSARGEFPYEQYF
TRBV6-5 16 CASSSTGGRNTGELFF
TRBV6-2/TRBV6-3 12 CASRTSLYGYTF
TRBV7-6 13 CASSPGQPYEQYF
TRBV28 13 CASSWGPVVEQFF
TRBV28 14 CASSFPGFGQPQHF
TRBV29-1 15 CSVIDRGREGYEQYF
TRBV20-1 14 CSARDWNSTYEQYF
TRBV5-1 14 CASSFGFGVWEQYF
TRBV7-9 15 CASSRGPVLSGELFF
TRBV4-3 17 CASSQEVGIAGGNTQYF
TRBV5-1 15 CASSLGSISTDTQYF
TRBV27 14 CASSWNVGSNEQFF
TRBV6-1 13 CATGQGGNTEAFF
TRBV7-9 16 CASSPPGSGGRNEQFF
TRBV9 16 CASSVARAGLANEQFF
TRBV9 16 CASSPEIAGTGEKLFF
TRBV9 15 CASSVANTNTGELFF
TRBV20-1 15 CSASRGRAGLNEQFF
TRBV5-1 13 CASSLDVYYGYTF
TRBV25-1 15 CASSDQGRSSYEQYF
TRBV18 15 CASSVAGADTGELFF
TRBV20-1 15 CSARPGTSGDNEQFF
TRBV6-1 13 CASRTGANYEQYF
TRBV10-3 11 CAISGEREQYF
TRBV5-1 15 CASSLVQGHYNEQFF
TRBV5-1 14 CASSWEPGQVEAFF
TRBV12-3/TRBV12-4 15 CASSYIGPLNTEAFF
TRBV7-2 15 CASSPQGLGYNEQFF
TRBV9 20 CASSVAPLGTGGLAKNIQYF
TRBV27 13 CASREATNEKLFF
TRBV20-1 13 CSASRGGHGEQYF
TRBV20-1 15 CSARAPGRGTDTQYF
TRBV2 15 CASSEAWTSSYEQYF
TRBV20-1 15 CSARDINGWNQPQHF
TRBV7-9 14 CASSLGAMGGTQYF
TRBV10-1 12 CSPGRGEETQYF
TRBV5-1 15 CASSPWTGATDTQYF
TRBV4-1 15 CASSQARAMNTEAFF
TRBV10-3 16 CAISPGLAGSADTQYF
TRBV6-2/TRBV6-3 18 CASSYLAGGPTYYNEQFF
TRBV18 16 CASSPLLTGTYNEQFF